This TCR beta chain was recovered during a study of blood T cell repertoires in COVID-19. In the authors' workflow: Amplified reference gene primers provided the basis for estimating nucleated cell counts. Here immunoSEQ multiplex PCR was the method, and the copy in TCRdb shows in-frame clones only, minus some. V, J and clone size were drawn from that table, and D and trimming were deduced from the DNA. Among roughly 50,000 clones listed, 85% to 90% were seen once. Germline V gene lookup returns CDR1 MNHNS and CDR2 SASEGT. This CDR3 contains 16 residues. The V gene end was trimmed by 3 bases and the J gene end by 7 bases; junction bases not matched to a gene: 12. This clone appeared a few times.

This rearrangement joins TRBV6-1 to TRBJ1-3, with 7 bases identical to TRBD1. This receptor was taken from a man in his sixties with acute or convalescent COVID-19. Sequencing was carried out using peripheral blood. In DNA form, the CDR3 reads TGTGCCAGCAGTGAGCTGATGGGGACAGAGAGTAACACCATATATTTT. Translating gives CASSELMGTESNTIYF.